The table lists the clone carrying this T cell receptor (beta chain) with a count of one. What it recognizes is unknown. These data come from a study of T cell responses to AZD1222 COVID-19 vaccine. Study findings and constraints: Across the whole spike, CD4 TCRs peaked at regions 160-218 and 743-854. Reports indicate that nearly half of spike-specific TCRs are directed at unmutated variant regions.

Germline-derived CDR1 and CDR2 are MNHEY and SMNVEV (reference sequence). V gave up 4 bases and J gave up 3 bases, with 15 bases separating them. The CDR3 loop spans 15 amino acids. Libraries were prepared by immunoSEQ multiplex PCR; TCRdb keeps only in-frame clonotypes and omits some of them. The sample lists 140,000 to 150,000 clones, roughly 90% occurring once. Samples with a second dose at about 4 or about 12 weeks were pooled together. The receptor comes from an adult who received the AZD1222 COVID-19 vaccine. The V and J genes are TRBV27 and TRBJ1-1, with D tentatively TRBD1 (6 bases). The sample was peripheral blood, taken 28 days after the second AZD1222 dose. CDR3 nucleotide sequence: TGTGCCAGCAGTTCCCCGAAAAGGGGGGACACTGAAGCTTTCTTT. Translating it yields CASSSPKRGDTEAFF.